The 31 T cell receptor beta chains reported below all come from one sample, sequenced in a study of T cells after somatic rescue of genetic block. This table comes from immunoSEQ multiplex PCR, and its TCRdb copy is limited to in-frame clones, with some not included. The data contain 60,000 to 75,000 clones, roughly 94% of them singletons. The source material was peripheral blood mononuclear cells (PBMCs). Receptor source: a man in his forties.

Remarks on this clone: This same CDR3 is encoded by further DNA sequences in the sample. The rearrangement joins TRBV30 to TRBJ1-1; no clear D. Germline CDR1 reads GTSNPN; CDR2 reads SVGIG (reference sequence). Deletions cut 2 bases from V and 0 bases from J, with 1 base between. The CDR3 has 11 residues. CDR3 protein: CAWSLNTEAFF. Here the CDR3 DNA reads TGTGCCTGGAGTTTGAACACTGAAGCTTTCTTT. The variable domain in full, with the rest retrieved from reference TRBV30 and TRBJ1-1, is SQTIHQWPATLVQPVGSPLSLECTVEGTSNPNLYWYRQAAGRGLQLLFYSVGIGQISSEVPQNLSASRPQDRQFILSSKKLLLSDSGFYLCAWSLNTEAFFGQGTRLTVV.

The CDR3 DNA reads TGTGCCAGCATCTGGGCCTATGGCTACACCTTC. Protein: CASIWAYGYTF. The J gene is TRBJ1-2, the V gene TRBV6-5; D gene unclear. The length of the CDR3 is 11 residues. The germline V gene encodes CDR1 MNHEY and CDR2 SVGAGI. The ends were cut back, 7 bases at V and 4 bases at J, with 7 bases in the middle.

The chain's CDR3 is CASSQGLLNTGELFF. CDR3 DNA sequence: TGTGCCAGCTCACAGGGACTCCTCAACACCGGGGAGCTGTTTTTT. The chain uses TRBV19 and TRBJ2-2; D might be TRBD1 or TRBD2, each matching 6 bases. From germline, CDR1 is LNHDA and CDR2 SQIVND (reference sequence). This CDR3 contains 15 residues. Trimming pared 9 bases from V and 2 bases from J, leaving 16 bases between.

The chain recombines TRBV10-3 with TRBJ2-7; 10 bases line up with TRBD2. CDR1 and CDR2 (germline): ENHRY, SYGVKD. Trimming removed 3 bases from V and 7 bases from J; junction bases left unmatched: 12. The CDR3 contains 16 residues. CDR3 amino acids: CAISDSTQREGREQYF. In DNA form, the CDR3 reads TGTGCCATCAGTGACTCTACCCAGCGGGAGGGCCGGGAGCAGTACTTC.

The chain recombines TRBV5-4 with TRBJ2-7, with D hard to call. V lost 0 bases and J lost 3, with 1 base in between. Germline CDR1 SGHNT, CDR2 YYREEE (reference sequence). The CDR3 spans 11 residues. The DNA for the CDR3 is TGTGCCAGCAGCTTGGACTACGAGCAGTACTTC. This encodes CASSLDYEQYF.

The rearrangement uses TRBV6-1 and TRBJ2-3, with D tentatively TRBD2 (7 bases). In germline, CDR1 is MNHNS, CDR2 SASEGT. The CDR3 spans 15 residues. Trimming shortened V by 6 bases and J by 4 bases, and 17 bases separated the two germline ends. CDR3 sequence: CASRFSRGASDTQYF. The CDR3, as DNA: TGTGCCAGCAGGTTCTCTCGGGGGGCATCAGATACGCAGTATTTT.

The CDR3 loop is CAISDTEETQYF. For the CDR3, the DNA is TGTGCCATCAGTGACACTGAGGAGACCCAGTACTTC. The rearrangement uses TRBV10-3 and TRBJ2-5; the D is unclear. V lost 3 bases to trimming and J lost 5 bases, with 7 bases between them. CDR3 length equals 12 residues. Germline CDR1 is ENHRY and CDR2 is SYGVKD.

This clone was seen only once. This sequence joins TRBV28 and TRBJ2-1; 7 bases fit TRBD2. This CDR3 has 14 amino acids. With 7 bases clipped from V and 5 bases from J, the junction kept 8 bases outside the gene matches. The germline V gene encodes CDR1 MDHEN and CDR2 SYDVKM. Written as DNA, the CDR3 is TGTGCCAGCAATCTAGCGGACTGGAACAATGAGCAGTTCTTC. Protein: CASNLADWNNEQFF.

The V and J genes are TRBV7-6 and TRBJ2-7, with D maybe TRBD1 (6 bases). Trimming shortened V by 4 bases and J by 5 bases, and 12 bases separated the two germline ends. The CDR3 has 13 amino acids. Per the germline V gene, CDR1 is SGHVS and CDR2 is FNYEAQ. CDR3 loop: CASSSLQGNEQYF. For the CDR3, the DNA is TGTGCCAGCAGCTCGCTACAGGGCAACGAGCAGTACTTC.

This rearrangement joins TRBV4-3 to TRBJ2-6; TRBD2 aligns across 11 bases. The CDR3 has 18 amino acids. After removal of 1 base from V and 0 bases from J, the junction contained 2 bases not matched to a gene. CDR1 and CDR2 from the germline V gene are LGHNA and YSLEER. The DNA for the CDR3 is TGCGCCAGCAGCCAAGCTAGCGGGAGGAGCTCTGGGGCCAACGTCCTGACTTTC. It encodes CASSQASGRSSGANVLTF.

The rearrangement joins TRBV7-6 to TRBJ2-5, with no clear D. Trimming cost V 5 bases and J 5 bases, with 9 bases left between them. CDR3 length: 12 amino acids. Germline CDR1 is SGHVS and CDR2 is FNYEAQ. The CDR3 reads CASSQSVETQYF. The CDR3 nucleotides read TGTGCCAGCAGCCAGTCCGTGGAGACCCAGTACTTC.

The chain's CDR3 is CASSIFGLNTEAFF. The CDR3 nucleotides are TGTGCCAGTAGTATCTTCGGTTTGAACACTGAAGCTTTCTTT. The V and J genes are TRBV19 and TRBJ1-1; D gene ambiguous. Germline loops: CDR1 LNHDA, CDR2 SQIVND (reference sequence). There are 14 residues in the CDR3. V was clipped by 3 bases and J by 0 bases, with 8 bases between them.

This chain uses TRBV11-2 with TRBJ2-5; possible D gene TRBD2, 6 bases. Trimming shortened V by 4 bases and J by 5 bases, and 14 bases separated the two germline ends. Germline V gene lookup returns CDR1 SGHAT and CDR2 FQNNGV. There are 14 residues in the CDR3. Written as DNA, the CDR3 is TGTGCCAGCAGCTGGCAGGGTAGCGGCGAGACCCAGTACTTC. As protein: CASSWQGSGETQYF.

This chain connects TRBV21-1 to TRBJ1-5; no check of the table's D call, TRBD1, against the DNA was made. TRBV21-1 is termed a pseudogene. The CDR3 has 16 amino acids. The CDR3 sequence is CASSKAHLRGDQPQHF. CDR3 nucleotide sequence: TGTGCCAGCAGCAAAGCACACCTCAGGGGTGATCAGCCCCAGCATTTT.

The chain couples TRBV6-5 to TRBJ2-7; 7 nucleotides agree with TRBD1. The CDR3 spans 14 residues. The V and J ends lost 5 bases and 6 bases, in that order; junction bases with no gene match: 10. Per the germline V gene, CDR1 is MNHEY and CDR2 is SVGAGI. CDR3 bases: TGTGCCAGCAGTCCGCGACCTACAGGGGCCGAGCAGTACTTC. Translating gives CASSPRPTGAEQYF.

The chain recombines TRBV30 with TRBJ1-2; 9 nucleotides align to TRBD1. Germline V lookup: CDR1 GTSNPN, CDR2 SVGIG (reference sequence). CDR3 length equals 14 residues. With 2 bases clipped from V and 13 bases from J, the junction kept 14 bases outside the gene matches. The CDR3 reads CAWSYPRDRVIITF. CDR3 bases: TGTGCCTGGAGTTACCCCCGGGACAGGGTCATTATCACCTTC.

This chain connects TRBV6-1 to TRBJ1-1; tentatively, D is TRBD1 (6 bases). Germline lookup yields CDR1 MNHNS and CDR2 SASEGT. CDR3 size: 17 residues. V lost 0 bases to trimming and J lost 4 bases, with 18 bases between them. The CDR3 sequence: CASSEAVTGTGSTEAFF. The CDR3 DNA reads TGTGCCAGCAGTGAAGCCGTTACAGGGACGGGGAGCACTGAAGCTTTCTTT.

V and J are TRBV28 and TRBJ2-3; 11 bases line up with TRBD2. The CDR3 is 17 amino acids. With 5 bases clipped from V and 2 bases from J, the junction kept 9 bases outside the gene matches. Germline CDR1 is MDHEN and CDR2 is SYDVKM. This CDR3 reads CASSPPTSGTLTDTQYF. In DNA form, the CDR3 reads TGTGCCAGCAGTCCCCCGACTAGCGGGACCCTCACAGATACGCAGTATTTT. Full variable domain (remainder filled in from reference TRBV28 and TRBJ2-3): DVKVTQSSRYLVKRTGEKVFLECVQDMDHENMFWYRQDPGLGLRLIYFSYDVKMKEKGDIPEGYSVSREKKERFSLILESASTNQTSMYLCASSPPTSGTLTDTQYFGPGTRLTVL.

This chain joins TRBV27 and TRBJ1-4, with a weak D call TRBD1 (5 bases). Trimming stripped 7 bases from V and 7 bases from J, with 10 bases between. The CDR3 extends over 12 amino acids. Germline CDR1 MNHEY, CDR2 SMNVEV (reference sequence). CDR3 DNA sequence: TGTGCCAGCACCTCGGGGGGTGAAAAACTGTTTTTT. Protein sequence: CASTSGGEKLFF. The full variable domain, in which reference TRBV27 and TRBJ1-4 provide the parts outside the CDR3, is EAQVTQNPRYLITVTGKKLTVTCSQNMNHEYMSWYRQDPGLGLRQIYYSMNVEVTDKGDVPEGYKVSRKEKRNFPLILESPSPNQTSLYFCASTSGGEKLFFGSGTQLSVL.

The chain is built from TRBV27 and TRBJ1-6; D unclear. Germline CDR1 and CDR2: MNHEY and SMNVEV (reference sequence). CDR3 length: 17 amino acids. V lost 4 bases to trimming and J lost 0 bases, with 13 bases between them. CDR3 in DNA: TGTGCCAGCAGTTCCGCCTGGGATAGCTCCTATAATTCACCCCTCCACTTT. It translates to CASSSAWDSSYNSPLHF.

V gene TRBV27 combines with J gene TRBJ2-1; D is perhaps TRBD1 (6 bases). This CDR3 region has 14 residues. The V gene lost 6 bases and the J gene lost 5 bases, with 14 bases spanning the gap. Germline CDR1 and CDR2: MNHEY and SMNVEV (reference sequence). This CDR3 reads CASRSGQSHNEQFF. CDR3 DNA sequence: TGTGCCAGCAGATCAGGACAGTCCCACAATGAGCAGTTCTTC.

This clone was seen just once. The V call is TRBV28, the J call TRBJ2-3, with 8 bases identical to TRBD2. The germline gives CDR1 MDHEN, CDR2 SYDVKM. The length of the CDR3 is 15 residues. V dropped 8 bases and J dropped 3; count of bases not matched to a gene: 10. This chain's CDR3 is CASGASPGGTDTQYF. CDR3 DNA sequence: TGTGCCAGCGGGGCTTCCCCGGGGGGGACAGATACGCAGTATTTT.

The chain carries TRBV18 and TRBJ2-1; 7 nucleotides align to TRBD2. CDR1 is KGHSH and CDR2 is LQKENI in the germline V gene. This CDR3 has 15 residues. The V segment lost 3 bases and the J segment 4 bases; nucleotides outside the gene matches: 6. The CDR3, as DNA: TGTGCCAGCTCACCGACGACTAGCCCGTACAATGAGCAGTTCTTC. It translates to CASSPTTSPYNEQFF. Drawing the rest from reference TRBV18 and TRBJ2-1, the complete variable domain is NAGVMQNPRHLVRRRGQEARLRCSPMKGHSHVYWYRQLPEEGLKFMVYLQKENIIDESGMPKERFSAEFPKEGPSILRIQQVVRGDSAAYFCASSPTTSPYNEQFFGPGTRLTVL.

This clone appeared once. The J gene is TRBJ1-2, the V gene TRBV18; D is unclear. Germline-derived CDR1 and CDR2 are KGHSH and LQKENI. V was trimmed by 3 bases and J by 2 bases, leaving 10 bases between them. The CDR3 length is 14 residues. In DNA, the CDR3 is TGTGCCAGCTCACCGCCGGGAATGAACTATGGCTACACCTTC. It yields the protein CASSPPGMNYGYTF.

The chain has TRBV28 and TRBJ1-1; D is unresolved. The CDR3 is made up of 13 amino acids. Germline loops: CDR1 MDHEN, CDR2 SYDVKM. V was pared by 5 bases and J by 10 bases, with 17 bases between. The chain's CDR3 is CASSPVPPRGAFF. The CDR3 bases are TGTGCCAGCAGTCCCGTCCCCCCACGGGGAGCTTTCTTT.

Details on this clone: In the same sample, other DNA sequences code for this CDR3. This sequence joins TRBV5-1 and TRBJ1-2, with 7 bases aligning to TRBD1. Germline loops: CDR1 SGHRS, CDR2 YFSETQ. V lost 2 bases to trimming and J lost 3 bases; unmatched junction nucleotides: 1. The CDR3 sequence is 13 residues long. The CDR3 here is CASSLTGDYGYTF. Here the CDR3 DNA reads TGCGCCAGCAGCTTAACAGGGGACTATGGCTACACCTTC. Full variable domain (outside the CDR3, taken from reference TRBV5-1 and TRBJ1-2): KAGVTQTPRYLIKTRGQQVTLSCSPISGHRSVSWYQQTPGQGLQFLFEYFSETQRNKGNFPGRFSGRQFSNSRSEMNVSTLELGDSALYLCASSLTGDYGYTFGSGTRLTVV.

V gene TRBV13 combines with J gene TRBJ2-1; D gene ambiguous. The CDR3 runs 12 residues. Trimming left V 2 bases short and J 9 bases short, with 8 bases between. Germline CDR1 and CDR2: PRHDT and FYEKMQ (reference sequence). The CDR3: CASSLLGGEQFF. CDR3 nucleotide sequence: TGTGCCAGCAGCTTACTAGGCGGTGAGCAGTTCTTC. Supplemented by reference TRBV13 and TRBJ2-1, the full variable domain reads AAGVIQSPRHLIKEKRETATLKCYPIPRHDTVYWYQQGPGQDPQFLISFYEKMQSDKGSIPDRFSAQQFSDYHSELNMSSLELGDSALYFCASSLLGGEQFFGPGTRLTVL.

The rearrangement uses TRBV7-2 and TRBJ1-2; D gene ambiguous. The ends were cut back, 0 bases at V and 7 bases at J, with 9 bases in the middle. The CDR3 is 13 residues long. Germline values: CDR1 SGHTA, CDR2 FQGNSA. CDR3 protein: CASSLAQAFGYTF. The CDR3 nucleotides are TGTGCCAGCAGCTTAGCGCAGGCGTTTGGCTACACCTTC. Using reference TRBV7-2 and TRBJ1-2 for the parts outside the CDR3, the full variable domain is GAGVSQSPSNKVTEKGKDVELRCDPISGHTALYWYRQSLGQGLEFLIYFQGNSAPDKSGLPSDRFSAERTGGSVSTLTIQRTQQEDSAVYLCASSLAQAFGYTFGSGTRLTVV.

This clone was found once. The V and J genes are TRBV28 and TRBJ2-5, with 11 bases lining up with TRBD2. This CDR3 comprises 16 residues. CDR1 and CDR2 (germline): MDHEN, SYDVKM. Trimming at V came to 1 base and at J to 5 bases, leaving 6 bases not matched to a gene. The CDR3 region is CASSLLLAGAWETQYF. In DNA form, the CDR3 reads TGTGCCAGCAGTTTATTACTAGCGGGAGCGTGGGAGACCCAGTACTTC.

This clone appeared a single time. V usage is TRBV9 and J usage is TRBJ2-5, with 12 bases identical to TRBD2. Germline CDR1 and CDR2: SGDLS and YYNGEE. J lost 1 base, V lost 3 bases, and 4 bases had no gene match. This CDR3 has 16 residues. CDR3: CASSAGLAGTQETQYF. The CDR3 nucleotides are TGTGCCAGCAGCGCCGGACTAGCGGGGACCCAAGAGACCCAGTACTTC.

V and J are TRBV18 and TRBJ1-1; D call uncertain. Germline V CDR1 and CDR2: KGHSH, LQKENI. The length of the CDR3 is 15 residues. Between the trimmed V and J ends, which lost 0 bases and 4 bases, there was a span of 12 bases. The CDR3 sequence: CASSPPPADVTEAFF. DNA of the CDR3: TGTGCCAGCTCACCACCCCCGGCGGATGTCACTGAAGCTTTCTTT.